These T cell receptor beta chains were read from a single sample in a study of early T cells in non-severe SARS-CoV-2 infection. TCRdb called the 5' RACE reads again in MiXCR, with one record for every CDR3 protein. The sample carries 75,000 to 80,000 distinct CDR3 sequences, roughly 10% recorded once. Sequenced here: whole blood, sampled at baseline. The receptors derive from an adult who was a healthcare worker with PCR-confirmed SARS-CoV-2 infection or an uninfected control (not recorded which). CDR3s include the opening cysteine and the closing phenylalanine or tryptophan. The D gene is left open where the match is weak. Rows give clone size only sometimes, using once, few, many, or a class for an expanded clone.

j_gene,abundance,d_gene,v_gene,CDR3aa,CDR3nt
TRBJ1-2,.,.,TRBV5-1,CASSLYRPAGTHYGYTF,TGCGCCAGCAGCCTCTACCGACCCGCAGGGACCCACTATGGCTACACCTTC
TRBJ2-1,many,TRBD1,TRBV28,CASSLYGDRGAHNEQFF,TGTGCCAGCAGTTTATACGGGGACAGGGGGGCCCACAATGAGCAGTTCTTC
TRBJ2-7,few,.,TRBV11-2,CASSSPRGRYEQYF,TGTGCCAGCAGCTCCCCCCGGGGACGCTACGAGCAGTACTTC
TRBJ1-2,few,.,TRBV6-2/TRBV6-3,CASSYSRQVRQHDYGYTF,TGTGCCAGCAGTTACTCCCGACAGGTTCGACAGCACGACTATGGCTACACCTTC
TRBJ2-5,few,.,TRBV11-3,CASSRRGPSGETQYF,TGTGCCAGCAGCCGACGAGGACCTTCGGGGGAGACCCAGTACTTC
TRBJ2-7,few,.,TRBV20-1,CSAGGTNSYEQYF,TGCAGTGCTGGAGGGACAAACTCCTACGAGCAGTACTTC
TRBJ2-1,.,TRBD1,TRBV29-1,CSVDRDRAHNEQFF,TGCAGCGTTGATCGGGACAGGGCGCACAATGAGCAGTTCTTC
TRBJ1-1,many,.,TRBV2,CASRWRKDTEAFF,TGTGCCAGCAGGTGGAGGAAGGACACTGAAGCTTTCTTT
TRBJ1-4,.,.,TRBV13,CASSLGRGLQGSEKLFF,TGTGCCAGCAGCTTAGGACGGGGCTTACAGGGTTCGGAAAAACTGTTTTTT
TRBJ2-4,many,.,TRBV29-1,CSVETGSKNIQYF,TGCAGCGTTGAAACAGGGTCCAAAAACATTCAGTACTTC
TRBJ1-5,few,.,TRBV6-1,CASSQGRNQPQHF,TGTGCCAGCAGCCAGGGAAGGAATCAGCCCCAGCATTTT
TRBJ2-4,many,TRBD2,TRBV12-3/TRBV12-4,CASSWSGGAAKNIQYF,TGTGCCAGCAGTTGGAGCGGGGGGGCGGCCAAAAACATTCAGTACTTC
TRBJ1-2,few,.,TRBV28,CASSFSTLNYGYTF,TGTGCCAGCAGTTTTAGCACTCTTAACTATGGCTACACCTTC
TRBJ2-2,many,.,TRBV19,CASSYNRDTGELFF,TGTGCCAGTAGTTACAACCGGGACACTGGGGAGCTGTTTTTT
TRBJ2-7,.,TRBD2,TRBV7-9,CASSFPYSGGLDF,TGTGCCAGCAGCTTCCCCTATAGCGGGGGTTTGGACTTC
TRBJ2-2,.,.,TRBV7-8,CASSSYWTREPTNTGELFF,TGTGCCAGCAGCTCGTACTGGACCCGGGAACCGACGAACACCGGGGAGCTGTTTTTT
TRBJ2-3,many,.,TRBV6-2/TRBV6-3,CASSLDGTDTQYF,TGTGCCAGCAGCCTGGACGGCACAGATACGCAGTATTTT
TRBJ2-4,many,.,TRBV6-5,CASSWRAEGYIQYF,TGTGCCAGCAGTTGGAGAGCAGAGGGATACATTCAGTACTTC
TRBJ2-2,many,.,TRBV3-1,CASSQEYGSGELFF,TGTGCCAGCAGCCAAGAATATGGTTCCGGGGAGCTGTTTTTT
TRBJ2-7,few,TRBD1,TRBV7-8,CASSSRQGRYEQYF,TGTGCCAGCAGCTCAAGACAGGGGAGGTACGAGCAGTACTTC
TRBJ1-1,.,.,TRBV30,CAWRPLPGAGEAFF,TGTGCCTGGAGACCTCTCCCGGGGGCGGGTGAAGCTTTCTTT
TRBJ1-1,.,.,TRBV5-5,CASSLVEGLTEAFF,TGTGCCAGCAGCTTGGTTGAGGGGCTCACTGAAGCTTTCTTT
TRBJ1-1,few,TRBD1,TRBV7-8,CASSLVRTGTPEAFF,TGTGCCAGCAGCTTAGTTCGGACAGGGACCCCTGAAGCTTTCTTT
TRBJ1-5,many,TRBD1,TRBV10-3,CATALSGTGTQPQHF,TGTGCCACGGCGCTATCCGGGACAGGGACTCAGCCCCAGCATTTT
TRBJ2-7,.,TRBD1,TRBV5-1,CASSSNSGTGKNEQYF,TGCGCCAGCAGCTCAAACTCCGGGACAGGGAAGAACGAGCAGTACTTC
TRBJ2-3,few,.,TRBV11-1,CASSFTGYLTDTQYF,TGTGCCAGCAGCTTTACAGGGTACCTCACAGATACGCAGTATTTT
TRBJ1-1,many,.,TRBV6-4,CASSVNSYTEAFF,TGTGCCAGCAGTGTGAACAGTTACACTGAAGCTTTCTTT
TRBJ1-5,many,.,TRBV19,CATSKGRSNQPQHF,TGTGCCACCTCGAAGGGGAGGAGCAATCAGCCCCAGCATTTT
TRBJ2-7,many,TRBD1,TRBV7-3,CASSLSWTGNYEQYF,TGTGCCAGCAGCTTATCTTGGACAGGCAACTACGAGCAGTACTTC